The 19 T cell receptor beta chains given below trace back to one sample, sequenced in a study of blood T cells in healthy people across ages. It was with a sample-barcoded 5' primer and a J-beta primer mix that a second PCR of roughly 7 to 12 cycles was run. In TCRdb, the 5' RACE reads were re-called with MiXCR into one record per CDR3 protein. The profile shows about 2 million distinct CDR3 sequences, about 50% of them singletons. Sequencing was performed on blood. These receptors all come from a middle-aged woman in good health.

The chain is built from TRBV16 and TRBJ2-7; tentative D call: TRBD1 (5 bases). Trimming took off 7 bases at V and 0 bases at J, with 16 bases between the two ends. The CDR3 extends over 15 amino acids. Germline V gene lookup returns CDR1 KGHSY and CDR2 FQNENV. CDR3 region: CASTPGQGRSYEQYF. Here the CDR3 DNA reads TGTGCCAGCACACCAGGCCAGGGTCGCTCCTACGAGCAGTACTTC.

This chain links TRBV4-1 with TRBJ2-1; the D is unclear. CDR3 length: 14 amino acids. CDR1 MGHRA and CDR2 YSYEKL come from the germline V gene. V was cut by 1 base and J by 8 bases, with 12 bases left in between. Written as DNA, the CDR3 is TGCGCCAGCAGCCAAGCGGTGTCTCGGGATGAGCAGTTCTTC. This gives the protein CASSQAVSRDEQFF.

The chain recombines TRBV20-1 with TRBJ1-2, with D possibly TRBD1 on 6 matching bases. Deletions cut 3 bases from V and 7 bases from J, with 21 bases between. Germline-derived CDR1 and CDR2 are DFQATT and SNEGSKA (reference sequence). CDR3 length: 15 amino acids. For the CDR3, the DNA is TGCAGTGCTAGGGGTTCAGGCAGGGGAGTGGGTGGCTACACCTTC. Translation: CSARGSGRGVGGYTF.

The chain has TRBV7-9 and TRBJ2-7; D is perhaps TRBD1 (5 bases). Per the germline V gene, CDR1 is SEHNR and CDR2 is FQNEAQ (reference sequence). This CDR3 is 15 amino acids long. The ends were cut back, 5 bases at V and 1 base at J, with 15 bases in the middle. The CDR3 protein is CASSKRRTNSYEQYF. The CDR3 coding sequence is TGTGCCAGCAGCAAACGCCGGACAAATTCCTACGAGCAGTACTTC.

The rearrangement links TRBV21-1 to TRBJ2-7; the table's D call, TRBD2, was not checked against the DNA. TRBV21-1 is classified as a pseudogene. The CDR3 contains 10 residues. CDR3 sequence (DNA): TGTGCCAGCCACGCTAGAGAGCAGTACTTC. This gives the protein CASHAREQYF.

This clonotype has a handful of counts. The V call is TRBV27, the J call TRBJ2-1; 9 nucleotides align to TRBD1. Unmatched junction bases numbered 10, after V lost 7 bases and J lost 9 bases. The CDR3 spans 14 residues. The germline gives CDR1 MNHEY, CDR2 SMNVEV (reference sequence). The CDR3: CASTPGQGLGEQFF. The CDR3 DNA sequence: TGTGCCAGCACCCCGGGACAGGGTCTCGGTGAGCAGTTCTTC.

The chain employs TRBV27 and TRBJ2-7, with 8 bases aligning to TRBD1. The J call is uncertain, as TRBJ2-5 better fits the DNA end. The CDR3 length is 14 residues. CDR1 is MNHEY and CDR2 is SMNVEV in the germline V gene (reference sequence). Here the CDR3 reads CASSGQGAPQTQYF. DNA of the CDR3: TGTGCCAGCAGTGGACAGGGCGCCCCACAGACCCAGTACTTC.

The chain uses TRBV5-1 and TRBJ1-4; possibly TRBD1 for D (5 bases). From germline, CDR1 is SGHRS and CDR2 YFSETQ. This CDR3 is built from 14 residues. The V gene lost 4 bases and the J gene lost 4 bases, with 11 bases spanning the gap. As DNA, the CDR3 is TGCGCCAGCAGCGCGGGACCGATTAATGAAAAACTGTTTTTT. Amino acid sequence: CASSAGPINEKLFF.

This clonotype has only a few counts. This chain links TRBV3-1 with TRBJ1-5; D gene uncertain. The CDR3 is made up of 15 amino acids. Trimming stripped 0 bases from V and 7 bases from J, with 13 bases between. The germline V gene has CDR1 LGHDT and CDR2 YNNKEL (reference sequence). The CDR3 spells CASSQDLGNLQPQHF. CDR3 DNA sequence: TGTGCCAGCAGCCAAGATTTGGGAAACTTGCAGCCCCAGCATTTT.

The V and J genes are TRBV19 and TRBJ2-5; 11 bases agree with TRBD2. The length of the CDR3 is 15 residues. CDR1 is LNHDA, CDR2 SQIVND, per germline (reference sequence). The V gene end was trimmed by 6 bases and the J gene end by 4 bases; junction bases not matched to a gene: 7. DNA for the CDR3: TGTGCCAGTAGATTTAGCGGGGGGGCCATAGAGACCCAGTACTTC. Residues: CASRFSGGAIETQYF.

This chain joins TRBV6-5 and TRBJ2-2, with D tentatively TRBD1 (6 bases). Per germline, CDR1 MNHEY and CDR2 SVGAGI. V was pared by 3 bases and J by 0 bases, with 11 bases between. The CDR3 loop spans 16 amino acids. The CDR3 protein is CASSYSRQANTGELFF. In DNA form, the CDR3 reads TGTGCCAGCAGTTATAGTCGACAGGCGAACACCGGGGAGCTGTTTTTT.

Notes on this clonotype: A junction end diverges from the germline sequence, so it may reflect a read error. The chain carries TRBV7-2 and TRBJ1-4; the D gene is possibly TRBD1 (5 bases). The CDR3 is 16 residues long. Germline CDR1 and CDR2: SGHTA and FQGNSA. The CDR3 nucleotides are TGTGCCGGCAGCTTATCTGGGGCCGCAACTAATGAAAAACTGTTTTTT. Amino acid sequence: CAGSLSGAATNEKLFF.

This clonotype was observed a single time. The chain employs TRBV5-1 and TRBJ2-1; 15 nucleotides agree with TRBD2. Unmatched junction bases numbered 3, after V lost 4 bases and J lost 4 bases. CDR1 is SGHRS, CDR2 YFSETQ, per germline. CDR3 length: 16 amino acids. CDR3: CASSHGLAGGYNEQFF. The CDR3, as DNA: TGCGCCAGCAGCCACGGACTAGCGGGGGGGTACAATGAGCAGTTCTTC.

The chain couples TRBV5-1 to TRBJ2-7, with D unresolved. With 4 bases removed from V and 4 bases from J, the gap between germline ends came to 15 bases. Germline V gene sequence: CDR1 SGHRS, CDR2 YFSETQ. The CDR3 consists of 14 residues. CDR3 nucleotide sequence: TGCGCCAGCAGCACCCAAGGCGAGGTTTACGAGCAGTACTTC. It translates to CASSTQGEVYEQYF.

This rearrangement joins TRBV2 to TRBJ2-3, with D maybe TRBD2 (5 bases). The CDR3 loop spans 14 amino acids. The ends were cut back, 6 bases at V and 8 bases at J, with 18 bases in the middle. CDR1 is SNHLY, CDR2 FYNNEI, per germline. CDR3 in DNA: TGTGCCAGCAGGCGCGGCAGAGGGCCAGGTACGCAGTATTTT. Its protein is CASRRGRGPGTQYF. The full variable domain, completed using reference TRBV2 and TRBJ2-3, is EPEVTQTPSHQVTQMGQEVILRCVPISNHLYFYWYRQILGQKVEFLVSFYNNEISEKSEIFDDQFSVERPDGSNFTLKIRSTKLEDSAMYFCASRRGRGPGTQYFGPGTRLTVL.

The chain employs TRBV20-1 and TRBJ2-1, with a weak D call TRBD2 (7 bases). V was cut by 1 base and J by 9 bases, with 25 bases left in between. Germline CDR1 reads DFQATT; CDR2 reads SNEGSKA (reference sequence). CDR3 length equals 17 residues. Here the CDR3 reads CSARGGGDLSFFGEQFF. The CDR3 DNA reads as TGCAGTGCTAGAGGAGGGGGGGATCTCTCCTTTTTTGGTGAGCAGTTCTTC.

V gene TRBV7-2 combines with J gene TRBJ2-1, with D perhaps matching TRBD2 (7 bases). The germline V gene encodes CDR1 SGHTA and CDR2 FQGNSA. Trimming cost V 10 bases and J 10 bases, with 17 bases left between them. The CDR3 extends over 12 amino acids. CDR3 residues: CATRGASLEQFF. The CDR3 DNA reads TGTGCCACCCGGGGGGCCTCGTTAGAGCAGTTCTTC. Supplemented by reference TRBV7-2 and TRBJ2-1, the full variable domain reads GAGVSQSPSNKVTEKGKDVELRCDPISGHTALYWYRQSLGQGLEFLIYFQGNSAPDKSGLPSDRFSAERTGGSVSTLTIQRTQQEDSAVYLCATRGASLEQFFGPGTRLTVL.

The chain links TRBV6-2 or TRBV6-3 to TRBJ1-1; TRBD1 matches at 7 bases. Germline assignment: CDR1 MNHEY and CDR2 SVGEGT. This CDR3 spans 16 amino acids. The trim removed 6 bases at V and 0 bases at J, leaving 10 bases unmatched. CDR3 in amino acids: CASSEGQRDMNTEAFF. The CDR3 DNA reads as TGTGCCAGCAGCGAGGGACAGAGAGACATGAACACTGAAGCTTTCTTT.

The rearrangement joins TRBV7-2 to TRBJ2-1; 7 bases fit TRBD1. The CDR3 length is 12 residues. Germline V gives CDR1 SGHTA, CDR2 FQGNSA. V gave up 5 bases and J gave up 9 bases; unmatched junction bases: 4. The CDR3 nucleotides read TGTGCCAGCAGCCGGGACAGCTTTGAGCAGTTCTTC. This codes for CASSRDSFEQFF.